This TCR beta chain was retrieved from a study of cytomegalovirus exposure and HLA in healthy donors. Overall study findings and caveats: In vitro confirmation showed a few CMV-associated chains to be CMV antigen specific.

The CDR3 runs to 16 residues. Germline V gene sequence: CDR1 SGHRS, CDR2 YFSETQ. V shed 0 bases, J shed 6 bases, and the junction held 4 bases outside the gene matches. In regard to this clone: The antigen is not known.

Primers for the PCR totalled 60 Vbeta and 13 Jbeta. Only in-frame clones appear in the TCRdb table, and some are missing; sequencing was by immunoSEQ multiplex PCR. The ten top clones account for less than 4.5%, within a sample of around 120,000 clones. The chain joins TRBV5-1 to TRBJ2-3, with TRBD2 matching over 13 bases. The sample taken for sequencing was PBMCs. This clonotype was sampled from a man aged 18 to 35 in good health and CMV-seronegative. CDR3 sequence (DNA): TGCGCCAGCAGCTTGGTAGGGACTAGCGGGGCGGATACGCAGTATTTT. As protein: CASSLVGTSGADTQYF.